The present T cell receptor (beta chain) was sequenced within a study of shared T cell receptors in the human thymus. Clones were read by immunoSEQ multiplex PCR, and TCRdb kept only the in-frame ones, dropping some. The table lists hundreds of thousands of clones, around nine tenths of them singletons. Germline CDR1 and CDR2: ENHRY and SYGVKD. The CDR3 has 15 amino acids. J lost 3 bases, V lost 3 bases, and 8 bases had no gene match. This sample was also put to use in a study of human thymus T cells. Per that paper: Infants served as donors; they were healthy and Finnish and were having corrective surgery for congenital heart defects. The thymus was resected at corrective cardiac surgery. Gene usage for V and J segments appeared biased in thymic and blood repertoires. Related research examined unrelated individuals and reported that their thymic repertoires overlapped highly.

Sequenced input: thymocytes. This TCR came from a boy in the first two years of life with a congenital heart defect. This chain joins TRBV10-3 and TRBJ2-7; 7 bases align to TRBD2. The CDR3 region is CAISDSLAEDYEQYF. DNA for the CDR3: TGTGCCATCAGTGACTCCCTAGCGGAGGACTACGAGCAGTACTTC.